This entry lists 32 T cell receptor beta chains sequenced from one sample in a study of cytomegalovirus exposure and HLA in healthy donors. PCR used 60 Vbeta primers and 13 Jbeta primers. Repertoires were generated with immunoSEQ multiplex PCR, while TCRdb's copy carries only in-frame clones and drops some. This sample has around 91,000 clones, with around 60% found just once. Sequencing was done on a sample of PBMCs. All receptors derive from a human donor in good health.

The CDR3 nucleotides are TGTGCCAGTAAGGCGGCCGGAACGTCTCATGGCTACACCTTC. Its translation is CASKAAGTSHGYTF. The V and J genes are TRBV19 and TRBJ1-2; unclear D gene. The CDR3 is 14 residues long. Germline V gene lookup returns CDR1 LNHDA and CDR2 SQIVND (reference sequence). V was clipped by 7 bases and J by 6 bases, with 18 bases between them.

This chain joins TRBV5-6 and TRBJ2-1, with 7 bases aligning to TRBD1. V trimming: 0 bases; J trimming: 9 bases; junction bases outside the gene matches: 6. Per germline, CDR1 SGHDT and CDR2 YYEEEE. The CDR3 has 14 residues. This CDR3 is CASSLAPQGTEQFF. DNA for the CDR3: TGTGCCAGCAGCTTGGCCCCACAGGGGACTGAGCAGTTCTTC.

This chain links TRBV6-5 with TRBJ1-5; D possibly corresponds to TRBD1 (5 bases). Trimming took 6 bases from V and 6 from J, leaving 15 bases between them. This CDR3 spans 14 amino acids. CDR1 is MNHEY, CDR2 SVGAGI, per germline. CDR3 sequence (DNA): TGTGCCAGCAGACAGGACGGCACGAGTCAGCCCCAGCATTTT. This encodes CASRQDGTSQPQHF.

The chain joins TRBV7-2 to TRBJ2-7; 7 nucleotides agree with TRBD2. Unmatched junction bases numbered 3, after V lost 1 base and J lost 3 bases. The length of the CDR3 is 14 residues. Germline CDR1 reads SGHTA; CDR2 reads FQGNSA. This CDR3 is CASSLGRGNYEQYF. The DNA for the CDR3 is TGTGCCAGCAGCTTAGGGCGGGGGAACTACGAGCAGTACTTC. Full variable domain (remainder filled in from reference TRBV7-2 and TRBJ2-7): GAGVSQSPSNKVTEKGKDVELRCDPISGHTALYWYRQSLGQGLEFLIYFQGNSAPDKSGLPSDRFSAERTGGSVSTLTIQRTQQEDSAVYLCASSLGRGNYEQYFGPGTRLTVT.

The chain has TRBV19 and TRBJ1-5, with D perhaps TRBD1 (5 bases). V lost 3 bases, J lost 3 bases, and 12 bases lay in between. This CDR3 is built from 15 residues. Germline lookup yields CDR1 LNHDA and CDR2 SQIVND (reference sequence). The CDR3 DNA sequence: TGTGCCAGTAGTATTCGGACAAGACTCAATCAGCCCCAGCATTTT. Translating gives CASSIRTRLNQPQHF.

CDR3 amino acids: CATSRDPGRYNSPLHF. Written as DNA, the CDR3 is TGTGCCACCAGCAGAGACCCCGGGAGGTATAATTCACCCCTCCACTTT. This chain joins TRBV15 and TRBJ1-6; D is ambiguous. Germline values: CDR1 LNHNV, CDR2 YYDKDF (reference sequence). V dropped 0 bases and J dropped 4 bases, with 10 bases sitting between them. CDR3 length: 16 amino acids.

The CDR3 here is CASSQALISEQYF. In DNA form, the CDR3 reads TGTGCCAGCAGCCAAGCATTAATCTCCGAGCAGTACTTC. The rearrangement uses TRBV14 and TRBJ2-5; D gene unclear. The DNA matches TRBJ2-7 better at its end, which makes the J call doubtful. Germline CDR1 and CDR2: SGHDN and FVKESK. CDR3 size: 13 residues.

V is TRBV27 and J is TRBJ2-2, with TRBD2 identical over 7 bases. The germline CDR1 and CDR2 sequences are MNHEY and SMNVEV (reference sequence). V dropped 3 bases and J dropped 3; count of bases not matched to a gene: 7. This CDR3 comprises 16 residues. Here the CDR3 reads CASSFGRGGYTGELFF. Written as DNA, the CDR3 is TGTGCCAGCAGTTTCGGGCGGGGAGGGTACACCGGGGAGCTGTTTTTT.

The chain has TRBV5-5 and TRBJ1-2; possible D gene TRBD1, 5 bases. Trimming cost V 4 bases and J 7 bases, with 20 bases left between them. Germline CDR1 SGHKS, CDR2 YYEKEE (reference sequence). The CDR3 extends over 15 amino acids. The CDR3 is CASSGNPGRAFGYTF. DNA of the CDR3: TGTGCCAGCAGCGGTAACCCCGGCAGGGCTTTTGGCTACACCTTC.

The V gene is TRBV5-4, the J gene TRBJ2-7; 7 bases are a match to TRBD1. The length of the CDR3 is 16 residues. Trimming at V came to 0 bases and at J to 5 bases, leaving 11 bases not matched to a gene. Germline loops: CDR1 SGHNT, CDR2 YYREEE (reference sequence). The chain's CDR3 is CASSLAAGTAADEQYF. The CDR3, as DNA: TGTGCCAGCAGCTTGGCGGCCGGGACAGCGGCAGACGAGCAGTACTTC.

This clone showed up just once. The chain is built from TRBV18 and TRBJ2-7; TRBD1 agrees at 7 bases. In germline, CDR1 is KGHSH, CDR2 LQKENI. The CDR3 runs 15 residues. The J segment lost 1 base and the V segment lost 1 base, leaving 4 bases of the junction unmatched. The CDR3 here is CASSPRAGGSYEQYF. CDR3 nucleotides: TGTGCCAGCTCACCACGGGCAGGGGGATCCTACGAGCAGTACTTC. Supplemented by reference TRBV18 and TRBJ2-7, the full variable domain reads NAGVMQNPRHLVRRRGQEARLRCSPMKGHSHVYWYRQLPEEGLKFMVYLQKENIIDESGMPKERFSAEFPKEGPSILRIQQVVRGDSAAYFCASSPRAGGSYEQYFGPGTRLTVT.

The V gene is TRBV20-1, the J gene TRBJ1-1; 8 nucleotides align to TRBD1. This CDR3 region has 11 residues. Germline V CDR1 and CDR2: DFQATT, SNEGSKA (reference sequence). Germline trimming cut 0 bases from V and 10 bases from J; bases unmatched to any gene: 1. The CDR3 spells CSAREDRAAFF. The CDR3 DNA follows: TGCAGTGCTAGAGAGGACAGGGCAGCTTTCTTT.

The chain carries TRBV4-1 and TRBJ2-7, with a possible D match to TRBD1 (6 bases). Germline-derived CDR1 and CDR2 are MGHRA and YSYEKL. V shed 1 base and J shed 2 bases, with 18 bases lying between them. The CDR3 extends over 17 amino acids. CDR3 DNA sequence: TGCGCCAGCAGCCAAGTCGCGTCACAGGGCTTACCCTACGAGCAGTACTTC. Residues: CASSQVASQGLPYEQYF.

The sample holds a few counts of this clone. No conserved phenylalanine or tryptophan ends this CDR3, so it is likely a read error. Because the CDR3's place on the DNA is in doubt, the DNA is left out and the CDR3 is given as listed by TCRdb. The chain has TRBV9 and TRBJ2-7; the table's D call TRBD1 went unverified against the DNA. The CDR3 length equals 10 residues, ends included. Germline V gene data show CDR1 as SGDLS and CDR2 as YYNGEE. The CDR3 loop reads CASSPDPGGI.

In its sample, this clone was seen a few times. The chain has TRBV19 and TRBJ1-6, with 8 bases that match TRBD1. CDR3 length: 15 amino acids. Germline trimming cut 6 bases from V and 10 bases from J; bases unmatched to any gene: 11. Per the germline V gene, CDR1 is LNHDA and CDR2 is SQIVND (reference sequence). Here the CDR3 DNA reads TGTGCCAGTAGATCCCACAGGGGGTTAAACTCACCCCTCCACTTT. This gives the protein CASRSHRGLNSPLHF.

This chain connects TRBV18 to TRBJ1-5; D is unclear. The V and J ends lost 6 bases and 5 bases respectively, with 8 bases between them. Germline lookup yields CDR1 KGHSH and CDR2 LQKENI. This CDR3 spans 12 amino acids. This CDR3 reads CASSRYDQPQHF. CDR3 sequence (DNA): TGTGCCAGCTCCCGCTATGATCAGCCCCAGCATTTT. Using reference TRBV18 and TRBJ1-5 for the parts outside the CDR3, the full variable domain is NAGVMQNPRHLVRRRGQEARLRCSPMKGHSHVYWYRQLPEEGLKFMVYLQKENIIDESGMPKERFSAEFPKEGPSILRIQQVVRGDSAAYFCASSRYDQPQHFGDGTRLSIL.

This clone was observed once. The chain's CDR3 is CASRHPTGDYSGANVLTF. The CDR3 DNA reads as TGTGCCAGCAGACATCCGACAGGGGACTACTCTGGGGCCAACGTCCTGACTTTC. The chain is built from TRBV7-3 and TRBJ2-6, with D possibly matching TRBD1 (8 bases). V lost 6 bases, J lost 0 bases, and 18 bases lay in between. Germline V lookup: CDR1 SGHTA, CDR2 FQGTGA. The CDR3 is made up of 18 amino acids.

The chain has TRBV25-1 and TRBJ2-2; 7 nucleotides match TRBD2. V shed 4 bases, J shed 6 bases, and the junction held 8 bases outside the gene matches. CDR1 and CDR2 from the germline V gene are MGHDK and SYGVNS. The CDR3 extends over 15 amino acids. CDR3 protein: CASSGRDYSPGELFF. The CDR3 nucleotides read TGTGCCAGCAGTGGGCGGGACTATTCCCCCGGGGAGCTGTTTTTT. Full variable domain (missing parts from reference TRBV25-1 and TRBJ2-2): EADIYQTPRYLVIGTGKKITLECSQTMGHDKMYWYQQDPGMELHLIHYSYGVNSTEKGDLSSESTVSRIRTEHFPLTLESARPSHTSQYLCASSGRDYSPGELFFGEGSRLTVL.

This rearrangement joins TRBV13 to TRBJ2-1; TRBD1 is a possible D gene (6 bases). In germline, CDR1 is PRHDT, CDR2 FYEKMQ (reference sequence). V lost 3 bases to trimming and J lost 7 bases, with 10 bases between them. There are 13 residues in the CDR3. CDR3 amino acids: CASSFRGQNEQFF. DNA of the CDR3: TGTGCCAGCAGCTTCCGTGGACAGAATGAGCAGTTCTTC.

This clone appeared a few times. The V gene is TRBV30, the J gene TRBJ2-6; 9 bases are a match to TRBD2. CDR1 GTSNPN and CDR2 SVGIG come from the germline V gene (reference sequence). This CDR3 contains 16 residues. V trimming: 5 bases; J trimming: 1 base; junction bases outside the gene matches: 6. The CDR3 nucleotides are TGTGCCTGGGATAGCGGGGGCCCTTCTGGGGCCAACGTCCTGACTTTC. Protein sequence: CAWDSGGPSGANVLTF.

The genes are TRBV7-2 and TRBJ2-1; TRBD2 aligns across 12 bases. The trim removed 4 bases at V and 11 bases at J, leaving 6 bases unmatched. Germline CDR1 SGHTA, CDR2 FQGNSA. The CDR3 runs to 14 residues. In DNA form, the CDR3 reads TGTGCCAGCAGCTCACTAGCGGGGGGCCTACAGCAGTTCTTC. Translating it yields CASSSLAGGLQQFF.

CDR3 protein: CASSIRRDSFNEQYF. CDR3 sequence (DNA): TGTGCCAGCAGCATAAGAAGGGACAGCTTCAACGAGCAGTACTTC. The rearrangement links TRBV11-1 to TRBJ2-7; the match to TRBD1 covers 7 bases. The CDR3 length is 15 residues. The J segment lost 5 bases and the V segment lost 5 bases, leaving 12 bases of the junction unmatched. The germline CDR1 and CDR2 sequences are SGHAT and FQDESV (reference sequence).

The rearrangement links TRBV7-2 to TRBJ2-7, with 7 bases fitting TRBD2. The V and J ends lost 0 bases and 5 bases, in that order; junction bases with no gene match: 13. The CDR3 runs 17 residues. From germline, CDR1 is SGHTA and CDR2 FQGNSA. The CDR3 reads CASSLAGWASGLHEQYF. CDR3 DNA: TGTGCCAGCAGCTTAGCGGGTTGGGCTAGCGGCTTACACGAGCAGTACTTC.

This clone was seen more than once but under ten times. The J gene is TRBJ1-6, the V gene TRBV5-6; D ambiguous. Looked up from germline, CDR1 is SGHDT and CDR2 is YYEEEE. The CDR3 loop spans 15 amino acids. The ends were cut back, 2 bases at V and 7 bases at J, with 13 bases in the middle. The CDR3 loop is CASSFRTVVNSPLHF. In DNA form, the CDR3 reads TGTGCCAGCAGCTTTCGAACAGTGGTCAATTCACCCCTCCACTTT.

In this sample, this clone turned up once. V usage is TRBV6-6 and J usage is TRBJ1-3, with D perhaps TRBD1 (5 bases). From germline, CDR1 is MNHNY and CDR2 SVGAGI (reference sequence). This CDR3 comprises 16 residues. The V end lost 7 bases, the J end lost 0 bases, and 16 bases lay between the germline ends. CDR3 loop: CASTVGQGYSGNTIYF. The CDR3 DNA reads TGTGCCAGCACCGTCGGGCAGGGATACTCTGGAAACACCATATATTTT.

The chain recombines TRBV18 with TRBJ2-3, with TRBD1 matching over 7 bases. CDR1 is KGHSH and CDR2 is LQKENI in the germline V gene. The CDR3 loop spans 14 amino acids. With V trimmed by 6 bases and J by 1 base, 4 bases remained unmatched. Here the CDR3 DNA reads TGTGCCAGCTCTCTTGGACAGGGCACAGATACGCAGTATTTT. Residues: CASSLGQGTDTQYF.

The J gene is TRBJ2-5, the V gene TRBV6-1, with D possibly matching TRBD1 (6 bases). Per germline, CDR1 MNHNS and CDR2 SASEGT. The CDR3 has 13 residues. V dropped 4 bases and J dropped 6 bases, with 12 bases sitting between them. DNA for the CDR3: TGTGCCAGCAGTGGGGACATTGGGAAGACCCAGTACTTC. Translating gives CASSGDIGKTQYF.

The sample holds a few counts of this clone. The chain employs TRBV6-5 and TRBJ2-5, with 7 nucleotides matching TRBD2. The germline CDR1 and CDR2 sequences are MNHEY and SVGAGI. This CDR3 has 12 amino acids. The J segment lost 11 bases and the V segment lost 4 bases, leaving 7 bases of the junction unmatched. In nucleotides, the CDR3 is TGTGCCAGCAGTTCAGGGATGCGGGAGCAGTACTTC. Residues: CASSSGMREQYF.

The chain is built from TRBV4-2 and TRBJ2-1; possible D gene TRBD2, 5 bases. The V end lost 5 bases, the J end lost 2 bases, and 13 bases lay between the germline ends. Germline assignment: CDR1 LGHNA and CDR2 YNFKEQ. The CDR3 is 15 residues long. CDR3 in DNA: TGTGCCAGCAGCGACGAACGGGGTACCTACAATGAGCAGTTCTTC. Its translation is CASSDERGTYNEQFF.

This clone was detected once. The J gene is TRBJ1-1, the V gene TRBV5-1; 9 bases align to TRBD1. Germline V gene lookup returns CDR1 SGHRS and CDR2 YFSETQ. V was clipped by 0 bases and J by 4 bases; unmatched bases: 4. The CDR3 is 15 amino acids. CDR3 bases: TGCGCCAGCAGCTTGGCCGGGACAGGGAGCACTGAAGCTTTCTTT. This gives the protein CASSLAGTGSTEAFF.

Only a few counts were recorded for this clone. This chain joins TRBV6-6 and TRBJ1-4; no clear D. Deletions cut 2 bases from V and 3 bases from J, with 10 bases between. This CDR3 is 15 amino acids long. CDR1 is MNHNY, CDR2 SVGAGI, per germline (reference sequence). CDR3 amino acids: CASSYDGSANEKLFF. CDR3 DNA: TGTGCCAGCAGTTACGACGGGTCAGCTAATGAAAAACTGTTTTTT.

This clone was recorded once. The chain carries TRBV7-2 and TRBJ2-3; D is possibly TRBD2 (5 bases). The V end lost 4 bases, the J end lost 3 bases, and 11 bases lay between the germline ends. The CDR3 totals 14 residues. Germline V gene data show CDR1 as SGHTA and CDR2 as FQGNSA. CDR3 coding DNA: TGTGCCAGCAGCTCGACTATGGGGACAGATACGCAGTATTTT. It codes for CASSSTMGTDTQYF.